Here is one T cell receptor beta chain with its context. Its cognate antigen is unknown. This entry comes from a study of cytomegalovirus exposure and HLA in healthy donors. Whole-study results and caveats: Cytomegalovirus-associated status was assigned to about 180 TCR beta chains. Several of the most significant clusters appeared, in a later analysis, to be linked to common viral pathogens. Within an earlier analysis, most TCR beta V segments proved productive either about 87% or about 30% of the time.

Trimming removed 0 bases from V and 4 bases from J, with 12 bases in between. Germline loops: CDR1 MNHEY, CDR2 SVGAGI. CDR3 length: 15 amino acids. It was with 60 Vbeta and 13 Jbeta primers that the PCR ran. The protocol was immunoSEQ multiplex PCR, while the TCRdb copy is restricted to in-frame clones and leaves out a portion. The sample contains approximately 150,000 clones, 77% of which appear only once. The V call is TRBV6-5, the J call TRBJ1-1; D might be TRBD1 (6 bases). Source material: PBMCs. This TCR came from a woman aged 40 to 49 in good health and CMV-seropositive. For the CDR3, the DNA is TGTGCCAGCAGTTACTCTTCAGGGGATCCCACTGAAGCTTTCTTT. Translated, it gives CASSYSSGDPTEAFF.